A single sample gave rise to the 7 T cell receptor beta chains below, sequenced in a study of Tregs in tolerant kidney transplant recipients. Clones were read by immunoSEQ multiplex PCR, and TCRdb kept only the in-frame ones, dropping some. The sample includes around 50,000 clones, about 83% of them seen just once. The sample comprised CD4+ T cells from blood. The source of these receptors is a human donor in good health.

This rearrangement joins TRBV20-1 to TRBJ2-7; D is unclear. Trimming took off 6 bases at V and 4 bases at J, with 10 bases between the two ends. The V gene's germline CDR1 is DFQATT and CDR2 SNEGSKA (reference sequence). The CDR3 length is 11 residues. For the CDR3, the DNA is TGCAGTGCCCTACACGGGTACGAGCAGTACTTC. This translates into CSALHGYEQYF.

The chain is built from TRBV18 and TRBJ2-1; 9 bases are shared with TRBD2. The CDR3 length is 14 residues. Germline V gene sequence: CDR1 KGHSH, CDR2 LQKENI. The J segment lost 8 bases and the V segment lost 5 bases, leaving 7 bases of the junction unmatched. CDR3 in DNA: TGTGCCAGCTCAGGTGGGCTAGCGGGGTATGAGCAGTTCTTC. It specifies CASSGGLAGYEQFF.

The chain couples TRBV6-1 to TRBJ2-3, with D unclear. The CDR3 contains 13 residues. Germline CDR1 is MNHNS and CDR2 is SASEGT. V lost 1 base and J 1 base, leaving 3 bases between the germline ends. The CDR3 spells CASSEGGTDTQYF. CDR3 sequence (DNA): TGTGCCAGCAGTGAAGGGGGCACAGATACGCAGTATTTT.

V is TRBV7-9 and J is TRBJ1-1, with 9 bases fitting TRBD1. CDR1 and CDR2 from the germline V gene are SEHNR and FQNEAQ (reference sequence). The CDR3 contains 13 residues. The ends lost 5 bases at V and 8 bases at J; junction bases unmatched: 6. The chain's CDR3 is CASSPSGTGEAFF. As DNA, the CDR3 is TGTGCCAGCAGCCCGAGCGGGACAGGGGAAGCTTTCTTT.

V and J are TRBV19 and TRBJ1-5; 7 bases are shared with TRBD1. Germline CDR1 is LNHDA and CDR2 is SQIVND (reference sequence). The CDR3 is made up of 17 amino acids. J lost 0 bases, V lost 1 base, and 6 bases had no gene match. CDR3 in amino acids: CASSIGRGTASNQPQHF. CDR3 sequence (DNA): TGTGCCAGTAGTATAGGACGAGGGACAGCTAGCAATCAGCCCCAGCATTTT. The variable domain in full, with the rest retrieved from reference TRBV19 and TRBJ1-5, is DGGITQSPKYLFRKEGQNVTLSCEQNLNHDAMYWYRQDPGQGLRLIYYSQIVNDFQKGDIAEGYSVSREKKESFPLTVTSAQKNPTAFYLCASSIGRGTASNQPQHFGDGTRLSIL.

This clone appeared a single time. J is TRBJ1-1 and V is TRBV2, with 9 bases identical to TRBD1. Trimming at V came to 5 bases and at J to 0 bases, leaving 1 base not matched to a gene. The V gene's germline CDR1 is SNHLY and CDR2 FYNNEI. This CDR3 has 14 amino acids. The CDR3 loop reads CASSTGGMNTEAFF. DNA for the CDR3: TGTGCCAGCAGTACAGGGGGCATGAACACTGAAGCTTTCTTT.

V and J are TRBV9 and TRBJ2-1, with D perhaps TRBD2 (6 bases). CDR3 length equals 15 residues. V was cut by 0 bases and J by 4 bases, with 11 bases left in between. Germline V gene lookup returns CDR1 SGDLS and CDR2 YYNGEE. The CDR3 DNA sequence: TGTGCCAGCAGCGTAGCGACCGGACTATACAATGAGCAGTTCTTC. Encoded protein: CASSVATGLYNEQFF.